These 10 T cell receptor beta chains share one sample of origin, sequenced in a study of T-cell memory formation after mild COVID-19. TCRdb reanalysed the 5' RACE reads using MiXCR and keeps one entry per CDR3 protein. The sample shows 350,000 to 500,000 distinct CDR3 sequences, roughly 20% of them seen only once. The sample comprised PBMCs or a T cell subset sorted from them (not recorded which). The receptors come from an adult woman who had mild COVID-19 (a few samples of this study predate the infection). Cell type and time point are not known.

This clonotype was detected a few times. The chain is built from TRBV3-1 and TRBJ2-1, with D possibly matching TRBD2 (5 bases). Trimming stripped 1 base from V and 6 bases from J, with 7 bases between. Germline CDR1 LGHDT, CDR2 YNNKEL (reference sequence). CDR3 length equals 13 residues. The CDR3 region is CASSQGRGNEQFF. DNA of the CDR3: TGTGCCAGCAGCCAAGGTCGGGGCAATGAGCAGTTCTTC.

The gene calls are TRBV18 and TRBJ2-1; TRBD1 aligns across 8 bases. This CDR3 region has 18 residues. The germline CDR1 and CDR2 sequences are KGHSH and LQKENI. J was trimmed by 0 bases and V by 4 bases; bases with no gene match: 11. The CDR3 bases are TGTGCCAGCTCACGCTCGACAGGGGTTGGGAGCTCCTACAATGAGCAGTTCTTC. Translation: CASSRSTGVGSSYNEQFF.

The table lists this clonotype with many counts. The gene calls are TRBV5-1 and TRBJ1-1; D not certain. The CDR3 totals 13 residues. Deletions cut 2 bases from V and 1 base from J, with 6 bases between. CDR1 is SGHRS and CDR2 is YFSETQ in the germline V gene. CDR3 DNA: TGCGCCAGCAGCTTCGACGGGAACACTGAAGCTTTCTTT. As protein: CASSFDGNTEAFF. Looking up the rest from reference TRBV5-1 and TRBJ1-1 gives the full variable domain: KAGVTQTPRYLIKTRGQQVTLSCSPISGHRSVSWYQQTPGQGLQFLFEYFSETQRNKGNFPGRFSGRQFSNSRSEMNVSTLELGDSALYLCASSFDGNTEAFFGQGTRLTVV.

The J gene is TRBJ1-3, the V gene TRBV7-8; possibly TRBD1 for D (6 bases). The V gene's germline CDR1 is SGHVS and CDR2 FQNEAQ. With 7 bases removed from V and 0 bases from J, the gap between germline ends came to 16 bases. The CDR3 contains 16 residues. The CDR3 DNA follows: TGTGCCAGCAACGATCTACAGGGTAGCTCTGGAAACACCATATATTTT. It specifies CASNDLQGSSGNTIYF.

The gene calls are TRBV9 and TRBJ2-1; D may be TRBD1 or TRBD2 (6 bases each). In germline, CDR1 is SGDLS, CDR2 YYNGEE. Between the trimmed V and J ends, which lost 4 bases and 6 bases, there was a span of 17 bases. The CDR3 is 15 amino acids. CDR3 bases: TGTGCCAGCAGCCCCAGCGGCGGAGGGGGCAATGAGCAGTTCTTC. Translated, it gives CASSPSGGGGNEQFF.

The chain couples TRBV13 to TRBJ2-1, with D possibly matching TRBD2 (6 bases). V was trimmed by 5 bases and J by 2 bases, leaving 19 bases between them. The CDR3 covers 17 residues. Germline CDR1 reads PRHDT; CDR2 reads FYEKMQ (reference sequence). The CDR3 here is CASSPGEGGPPYNEQFF. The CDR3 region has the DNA TGTGCCAGCAGCCCTGGGGAAGGAGGGCCGCCCTACAATGAGCAGTTCTTC.

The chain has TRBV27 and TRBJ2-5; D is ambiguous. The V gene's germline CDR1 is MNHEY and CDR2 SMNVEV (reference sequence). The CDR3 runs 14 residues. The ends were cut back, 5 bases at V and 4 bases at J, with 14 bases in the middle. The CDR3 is CASSPRTARETQYF. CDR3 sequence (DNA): TGTGCCAGCAGTCCCAGGACCGCCCGAGAGACCCAGTACTTC.

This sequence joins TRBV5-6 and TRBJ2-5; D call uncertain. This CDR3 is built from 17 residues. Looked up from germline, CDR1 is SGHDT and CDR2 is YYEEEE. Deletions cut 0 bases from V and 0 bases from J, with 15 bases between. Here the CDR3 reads CASSLAFRPGDQETQYF. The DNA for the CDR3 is TGTGCCAGCAGCTTGGCCTTTCGTCCTGGGGACCAAGAGACCCAGTACTTC.

CDR3 amino acids: CASSPVVQPQHF. The DNA for the CDR3 is TGTGCCAGCAGTCCTGTGGTTCAGCCCCAGCATTTT. The chain has TRBV12-3 or TRBV12-4 and TRBJ1-5; D gene unclear. The CDR3 spans 12 residues. The V end lost 5 bases, the J end lost 6 bases, and 8 bases lay between the germline ends.

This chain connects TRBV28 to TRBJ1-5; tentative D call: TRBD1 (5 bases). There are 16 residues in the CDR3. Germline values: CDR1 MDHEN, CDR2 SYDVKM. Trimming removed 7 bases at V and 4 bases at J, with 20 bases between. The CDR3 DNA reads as TGTGCCAGCAAGTCAACCAGGGTATGGTGGAATCAGCCCCAGCATTTT. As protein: CASKSTRVWWNQPQHF. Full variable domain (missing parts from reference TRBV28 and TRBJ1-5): DVKVTQSSRYLVKRTGEKVFLECVQDMDHENMFWYRQDPGLGLRLIYFSYDVKMKEKGDIPEGYSVSREKKERFSLILESASTNQTSMYLCASKSTRVWWNQPQHFGDGTRLSIL.